This T cell receptor (beta chain) was observed in a study of identifying expanded T cells in peripheral blood. General observations from the study: Over approximately two and four weeks, about 15 and 19 clones changed, versus around 1.2 between replicates.

Remarks on this clone: The antigen remains undetermined.

The germline V gene encodes CDR1 SGHRS and CDR2 YFSETQ. With 1 base clipped from V and 3 bases from J, the junction kept 10 bases outside the gene matches. This CDR3 region has 17 residues. The protocol was immunoSEQ multiplex PCR, while the TCRdb copy is restricted to in-frame clones and leaves out a portion. The profile shows over 100,000 clones, about nine tenths of them singletons. The sequencing input was blood. The chain employs TRBV5-1 and TRBJ2-7, with TRBD2 matching 10 bases. This TCR was sampled from a person aged 18 to 70 in good health. CDR3 coding DNA: TGCGCCAGCAGCTTGTATTCTACTAGCGGGACAAGCTACGAGCAGTACTTC. Encoded protein: CASSLYSTSGTSYEQYF.